The clone carrying this T cell receptor (beta chain) was detected once. This entry is derived from a study of shared clonotypes between healthy human individuals. Sequenced by immunoSEQ multiplex PCR; TCRdb stores in-frame clones only, minus some. The sample comprises fewer than 3 million clones, about 90% of which are singletons, and approximately 0.41% rests with the top ten. Germline CDR1 and CDR2: SGDLS and YYNGEE. J lost 4 bases, V lost 0 bases, and 5 bases had no gene match. The CDR3 totals 15 residues. This TCR came from a young man in good health. Some clones in this sample may be carry-over from other donors' samples. The chain has TRBV9 and TRBJ2-7; 9 bases map to TRBD1. The sequenced sample was naive CD4+ T cells from PBMCs. The sample's subset: CD45RA+ positively selected. This CDR3 is CASSVADRGAYEQYF. The CDR3 DNA reads as TGTGCCAGCAGCGTAGCCGACAGGGGGGCTTACGAGCAGTACTTC.